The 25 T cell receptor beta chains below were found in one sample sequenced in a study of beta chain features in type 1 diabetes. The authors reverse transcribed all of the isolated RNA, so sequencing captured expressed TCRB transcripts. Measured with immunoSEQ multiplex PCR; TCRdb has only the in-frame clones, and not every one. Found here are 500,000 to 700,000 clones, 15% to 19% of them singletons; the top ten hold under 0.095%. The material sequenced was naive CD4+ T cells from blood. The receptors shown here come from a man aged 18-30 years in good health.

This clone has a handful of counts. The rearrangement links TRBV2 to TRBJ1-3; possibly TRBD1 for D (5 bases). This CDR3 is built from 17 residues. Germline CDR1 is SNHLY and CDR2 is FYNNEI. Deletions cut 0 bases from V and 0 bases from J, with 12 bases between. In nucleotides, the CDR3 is TGTGCCAGCAGTGAAGCGCTTCTCAGGGACTCTGGAAACACCATATATTTT. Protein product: CASSEALLRDSGNTIYF.

CDR3 sequence (DNA): TGCAGCGTTGACCGGACAGGGTCTGAAGCTTTCTTT. Translation: CSVDRTGSEAFF. The chain combines TRBV29-1 with TRBJ1-1, with 8 bases matching TRBD1. With V trimmed by 3 bases and J by 6 bases, 3 bases remained unmatched. CDR3 length: 12 residues. Germline values: CDR1 SQVTM, CDR2 ANQGSEA. Full variable domain (remainder filled in from reference TRBV29-1 and TRBJ1-1): SAVISQKPSRDICQRGTSLTIQCQVDSQVTMMFWYRQQPGQSLTLIATANQGSEATYESGFVIDKFPISRPNLTFSTLTVSNMSPEDSSIYLCSVDRTGSEAFFGQGTRLTVV.

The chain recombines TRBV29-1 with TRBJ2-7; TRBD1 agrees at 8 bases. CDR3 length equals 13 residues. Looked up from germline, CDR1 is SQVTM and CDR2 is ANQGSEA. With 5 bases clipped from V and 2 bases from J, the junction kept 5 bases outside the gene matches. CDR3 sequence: CSVQADRAYEQYF. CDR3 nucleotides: TGCAGCGTTCAGGCGGACAGGGCCTACGAGCAGTACTTC.

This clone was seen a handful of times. The CDR3 DNA sequence: TGTGCCAGTAGTATAGGGTCGGAGTATCGTCAGCCCCAGCATTTT. This translates into CASSIGSEYRQPQHF. V gene TRBV19 combines with J gene TRBJ1-5; D remains unclear. Germline lookup yields CDR1 LNHDA and CDR2 SQIVND (reference sequence). Trimming took 1 base from V and 6 from J, leaving 13 bases between them. CDR3 size: 15 residues.

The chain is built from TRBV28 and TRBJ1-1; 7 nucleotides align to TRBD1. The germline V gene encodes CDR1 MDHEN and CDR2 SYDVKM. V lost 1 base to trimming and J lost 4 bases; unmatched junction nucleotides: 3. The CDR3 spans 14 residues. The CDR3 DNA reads TGTGCCAGCAGTTTATTAACAGGGGCCACTGAAGCTTTCTTT. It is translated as CASSLLTGATEAFF.

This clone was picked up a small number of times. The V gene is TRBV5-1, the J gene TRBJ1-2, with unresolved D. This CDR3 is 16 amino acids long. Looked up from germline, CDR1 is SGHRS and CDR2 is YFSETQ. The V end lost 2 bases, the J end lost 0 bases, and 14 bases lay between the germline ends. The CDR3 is CASSFYGRNTNYGYTF. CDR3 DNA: TGCGCCAGCAGCTTTTACGGCAGGAACACTAACTATGGCTACACCTTC.

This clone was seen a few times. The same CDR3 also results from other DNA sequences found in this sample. Here the CDR3 reads CASSPGPYEQYF. Here the CDR3 DNA reads TGTGCCAGCAGCCCTGGACCCTACGAGCAGTACTTC. V gene TRBV7-2 combines with J gene TRBJ2-7, with D unclear. The CDR3 loop spans 12 amino acids. Germline CDR1 SGHTA, CDR2 FQGNSA. The V end lost 5 bases, the J end lost 2 bases, and 7 bases lay between the germline ends.

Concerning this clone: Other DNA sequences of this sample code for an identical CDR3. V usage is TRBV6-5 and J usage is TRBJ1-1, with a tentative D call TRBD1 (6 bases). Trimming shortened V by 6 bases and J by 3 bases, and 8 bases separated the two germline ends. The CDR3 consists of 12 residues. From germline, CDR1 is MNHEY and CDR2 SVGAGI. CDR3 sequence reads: CASRQGYTEAFF. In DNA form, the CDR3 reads TGTGCCAGCAGACAGGGTTACACTGAAGCTTTCTTT.

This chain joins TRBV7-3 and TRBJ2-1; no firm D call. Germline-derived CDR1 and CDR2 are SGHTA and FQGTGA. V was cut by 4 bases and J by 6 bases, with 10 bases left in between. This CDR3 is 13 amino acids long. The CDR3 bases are TGTGCCAGCAGCTCCTCCTCTCGCAATGAGCAGTTCTTC. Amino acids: CASSSSSRNEQFF.

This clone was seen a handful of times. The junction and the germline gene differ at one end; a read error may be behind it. The CDR3 region has the DNA TGTGCCGGCAGCACGACAGGGAACTATGGCTACACCTTC. This codes for CAGSTTGNYGYTF. The J gene is TRBJ1-2, the V gene TRBV7-9; 7 bases are a match to TRBD1. The length of the CDR3 is 13 residues. The germline CDR1 and CDR2 sequences are SEHNR and FQNEAQ (reference sequence).

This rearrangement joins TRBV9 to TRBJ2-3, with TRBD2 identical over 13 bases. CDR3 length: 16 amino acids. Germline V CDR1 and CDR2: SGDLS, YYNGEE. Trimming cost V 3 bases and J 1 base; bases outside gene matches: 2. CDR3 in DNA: TGTGCCAGCAGCGGAACTAGCGGGAGGGGCACAGATACGCAGTATTTT. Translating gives CASSGTSGRGTDTQYF.

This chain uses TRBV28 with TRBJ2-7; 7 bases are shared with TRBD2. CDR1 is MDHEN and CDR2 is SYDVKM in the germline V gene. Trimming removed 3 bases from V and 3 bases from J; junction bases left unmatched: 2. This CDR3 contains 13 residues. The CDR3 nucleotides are TGTGCCAGCAGTTTGAGCGGGATCTACGAGCAGTACTTC. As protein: CASSLSGIYEQYF.

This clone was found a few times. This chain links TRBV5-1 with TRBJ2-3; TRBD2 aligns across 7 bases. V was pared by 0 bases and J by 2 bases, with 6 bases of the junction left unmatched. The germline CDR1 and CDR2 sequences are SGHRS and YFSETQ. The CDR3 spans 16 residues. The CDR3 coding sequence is TGCGCCAGCAGCTTGGCAGCTAGCGGTTACACAGATACGCAGTATTTT. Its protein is CASSLAASGYTDTQYF.

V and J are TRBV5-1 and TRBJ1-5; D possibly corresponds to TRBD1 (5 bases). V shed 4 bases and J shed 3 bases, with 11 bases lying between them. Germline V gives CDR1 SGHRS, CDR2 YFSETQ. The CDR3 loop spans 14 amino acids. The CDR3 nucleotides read TGCGCCAGCAGCGTTCAGGGTCTCAATCAGCCCCAGCATTTT. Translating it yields CASSVQGLNQPQHF.

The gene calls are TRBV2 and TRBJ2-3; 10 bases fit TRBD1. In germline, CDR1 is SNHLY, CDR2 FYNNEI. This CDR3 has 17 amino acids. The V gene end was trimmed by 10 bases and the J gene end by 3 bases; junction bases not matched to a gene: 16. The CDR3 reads CATRWDRGKFGTDTQYF. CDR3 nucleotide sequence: TGTGCCACAAGATGGGACAGGGGAAAGTTTGGTACAGATACGCAGTATTTT.

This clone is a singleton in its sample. Written as DNA, the CDR3 is TGCGCCAGCAGCCTCCGGGCCCTGGGCACTGAAGCTTTCTTT. This encodes CASSLRALGTEAFF. The chain is built from TRBV5-1 and TRBJ1-1; D gene ambiguous. The CDR3 loop spans 14 amino acids. The V gene lost 4 bases and the J gene lost 4 bases, with 14 bases spanning the gap. Germline-derived CDR1 and CDR2 are SGHRS and YFSETQ.

The CDR3 loop reads CASTEDRDTDTQYF. CDR3 DNA sequence: TGTGCCAGCACGGAGGACAGGGACACAGATACGCAGTATTTT. J is TRBJ2-3 and V is TRBV6-5; 8 nucleotides match TRBD1. Per germline, CDR1 MNHEY and CDR2 SVGAGI. J lost 2 bases, V lost 7 bases, and 5 bases had no gene match. The length of the CDR3 is 14 residues.

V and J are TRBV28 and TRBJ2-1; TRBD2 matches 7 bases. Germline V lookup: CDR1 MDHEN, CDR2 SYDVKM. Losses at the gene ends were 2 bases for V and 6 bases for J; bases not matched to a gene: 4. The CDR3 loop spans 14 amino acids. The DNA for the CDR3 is TGTGCCAGCAGTTTAGGGGGAGGGGCCAATGAGCAGTTCTTC. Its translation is CASSLGGGANEQFF.

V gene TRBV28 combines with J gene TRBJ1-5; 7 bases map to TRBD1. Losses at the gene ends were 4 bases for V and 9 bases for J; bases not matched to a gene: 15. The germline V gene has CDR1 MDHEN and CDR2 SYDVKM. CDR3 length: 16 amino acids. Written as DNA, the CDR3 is TGTGCCAGCAGTTCAGGACAGGTGGGCTATCAATGGCCCCAGCATTTT. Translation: CASSSGQVGYQWPQHF.

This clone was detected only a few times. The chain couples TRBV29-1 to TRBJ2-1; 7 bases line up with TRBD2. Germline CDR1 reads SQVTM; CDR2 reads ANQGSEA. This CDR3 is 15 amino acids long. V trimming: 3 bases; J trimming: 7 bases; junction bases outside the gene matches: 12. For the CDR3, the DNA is TGCAGCGTTGAGGTATGGGAGGGGCGAATAAATGAGCAGTTCTTC. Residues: CSVEVWEGRINEQFF.

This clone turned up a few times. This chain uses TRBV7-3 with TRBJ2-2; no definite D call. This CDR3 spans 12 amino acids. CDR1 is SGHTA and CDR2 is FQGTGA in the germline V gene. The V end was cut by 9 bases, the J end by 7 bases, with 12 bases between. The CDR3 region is CASQVPLGELFF. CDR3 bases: TGTGCCAGTCAAGTCCCTCTCGGGGAGCTGTTTTTT.

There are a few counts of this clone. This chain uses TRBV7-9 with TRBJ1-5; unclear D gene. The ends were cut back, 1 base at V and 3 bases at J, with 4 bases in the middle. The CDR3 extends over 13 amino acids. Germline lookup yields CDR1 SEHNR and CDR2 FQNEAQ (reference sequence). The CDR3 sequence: CASSLGLNQPQHF. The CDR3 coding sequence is TGTGCCAGCAGCTTAGGGCTCAATCAGCCCCAGCATTTT. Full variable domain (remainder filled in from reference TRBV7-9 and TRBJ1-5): DTGVSQNPRHKITKRGQNVTFRCDPISEHNRLYWYRQTLGQGPEFLTYFQNEAQLEKSRLLSDRFSAERPKGSFSTLEIQRTEQGDSAMYLCASSLGLNQPQHFGDGTRLSIL.

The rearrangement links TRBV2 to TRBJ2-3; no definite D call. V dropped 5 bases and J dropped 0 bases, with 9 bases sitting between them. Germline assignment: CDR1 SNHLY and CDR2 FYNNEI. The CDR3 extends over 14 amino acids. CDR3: CASSQTASTDTQYF. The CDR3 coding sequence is TGTGCCAGCAGTCAGACGGCAAGCACAGATACGCAGTATTTT.

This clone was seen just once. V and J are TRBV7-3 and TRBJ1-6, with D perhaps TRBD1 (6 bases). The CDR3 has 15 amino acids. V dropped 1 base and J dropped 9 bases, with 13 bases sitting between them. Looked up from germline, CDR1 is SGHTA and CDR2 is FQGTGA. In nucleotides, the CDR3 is TGTGCCAGCAGCTTAAGCCGGGGGGCCGGTTCACCCCTCCACTTT. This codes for CASSLSRGAGSPLHF.

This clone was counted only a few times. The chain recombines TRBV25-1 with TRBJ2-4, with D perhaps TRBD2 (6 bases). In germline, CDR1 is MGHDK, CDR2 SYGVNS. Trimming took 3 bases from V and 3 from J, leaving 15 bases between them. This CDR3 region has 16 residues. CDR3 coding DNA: TGTGCCAGCAGTGACCCCGCAGCCGGGAGCAAAAACATTCAGTACTTC. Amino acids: CASSDPAAGSKNIQYF.